This paragraph reports one T cell receptor beta chain. Only in-frame clones appear in the TCRdb table, and some are missing; sequencing was by immunoSEQ multiplex PCR. Of about 140,000 clones detected, 85% to 95% appear once; the ten largest clones hold more than 1.5%. This sample is drawn from a study of CD4+ T cells in melanoma. This CDR3 has 13 amino acids. Per germline, CDR1 KGHSH and CDR2 LQKENI. The V end was cut by 5 bases, the J end by 8 bases, with 15 bases between. The chain employs TRBV18 and TRBJ1-2; D may be TRBD1 (6 bases). The sequence was collected from a human donor with melanoma. As DNA, the CDR3 is TGTGCCAGCTCAGCAAGACAGGCTTGGGGCTACACCTTC. This sequence encodes CASSARQAWGYTF.